A single sample gave rise to the 9 T cell receptor beta chains below, sequenced in a study of shared clonotypes between healthy human individuals (dated by TCRdb to 2020 to 2021). Library preparation was by the immunoSEQ multiplex PCR assay. This immuneACCESS table, as held by TCRdb, lists in-frame sequences with V and J called but not all clones. Of the missing ones, under half trace to an unresolved V gene in checked studies; the others have no known cause. The sample profile shows 1.6 million or so clones; roughly 96% of them were found once. The ten largest clones represent 1.2% of the sample. Material: naive CD4+ T cells sorted from blood. The cell subset or site label on this specimen signifies: CD45RA+ positively selected. The source is a man younger than 40 in good health.

This chain links TRBV6-5 with TRBJ2-3, with D possibly matching TRBD1 (5 bases). Deletions cut 0 bases from V and 3 bases from J, with 7 bases between. Germline-derived CDR1 and CDR2 are MNHEY and SVGAGI. This CDR3 contains 14 residues. In DNA form, the CDR3 reads TGTGCCAGCAGTTACTCGCAGGGTACAGATACGCAGTATTTT. This gives the protein CASSYSQGTDTQYF.

V gene TRBV6-1 combines with J gene TRBJ2-7, with a weak D call TRBD2 (6 bases). The V end lost 10 bases, the J end lost 9 bases, and 19 bases lay between the germline ends. The CDR3 contains 12 residues. Germline V gene sequence: CDR1 MNHNS, CDR2 SASEGT. The CDR3 loop reads CATSAGIGRQYF. The CDR3 DNA sequence: TGTGCCACGTCTGCGGGAATAGGTCGGCAGTACTTC.

Regarding this clone: Distinct nucleotide sequences in the sample also encode this CDR3. The V call is TRBV5-1, the J call TRBJ2-1, with 8 nucleotides matching TRBD2. V was pared by 1 base and J by 0 bases, with 0 bases of the junction left unmatched. The germline V gene encodes CDR1 SGHRS and CDR2 YFSETQ. This CDR3 spans 15 amino acids. The CDR3 DNA reads as TGCGCCAGCAGCTTGACTAGCGGCTCCTACAATGAGCAGTTCTTC. It yields the protein CASSLTSGSYNEQFF.

The chain is built from TRBV7-9 and TRBJ1-5, with a tentative D call TRBD1 (6 bases). The germline CDR1 and CDR2 sequences are SEHNR and FQNEAQ (reference sequence). The CDR3 runs 15 residues. V was cut by 2 bases and J by 2 bases, with 10 bases left in between. CDR3 DNA sequence: TGTGCCAGCAGCTTATCAGGGGCGGGCAATCAGCCCCAGCATTTT. Translating gives CASSLSGAGNQPQHF.

This clone was seen only once. The chain is built from TRBV7-9 and TRBJ2-7; D gene unclear. V lost 5 bases, J lost 4 bases, and 15 bases lay in between. The CDR3 extends over 14 amino acids. CDR1 and CDR2 (germline): SEHNR, FQNEAQ (reference sequence). The CDR3: CASSSTPRLYEQYF. CDR3 DNA sequence: TGTGCCAGCAGCAGCACACCCCGTCTGTACGAGCAGTACTTC. Looking up the rest from reference TRBV7-9 and TRBJ2-7 gives the full variable domain: DTGVSQNPRHKITKRGQNVTFRCDPISEHNRLYWYRQTLGQGPEFLTYFQNEAQLEKSRLLSDRFSAERPKGSFSTLEIQRTEQGDSAMYLCASSSTPRLYEQYFGPGTRLTVT.

The V gene is TRBV10-3, the J gene TRBJ2-3; D ambiguous. The CDR3 is 11 residues long. The V gene lost 10 bases and the J gene lost 0 bases, with 5 bases spanning the gap. Germline CDR1 and CDR2: ENHRY and SYGVKD. CDR3 bases: TGTGCCACCCAGAGCACAGATACGCAGTATTTT. As protein: CATQSTDTQYF.

The chain recombines TRBV10-3 with TRBJ1-2; 9 bases are a match to TRBD1. Germline assignment: CDR1 ENHRY and CDR2 SYGVKD. The CDR3 length is 16 residues. V dropped 1 base and J dropped 4; count of bases not matched to a gene: 7. CDR3 in DNA: TGTGCCATCAGTGAGTGGCCGGGACAGGGAAGCTATGGCTACACCTTC. Translated, it gives CAISEWPGQGSYGYTF.

The CDR3 nucleotides read TGCGCCAGCCCCCCCGGCGGCAAAAGCTCCTACGAGCAGTACTTC. This translates into CASPPGGKSSYEQYF. The chain combines TRBV5-1 with TRBJ2-7, with D uncertain. V lost 7 bases to trimming and J lost 0 bases, with 17 bases between them. The CDR3 extends over 15 amino acids. Germline V gene data show CDR1 as SGHRS and CDR2 as YFSETQ.

This chain connects TRBV7-2 to TRBJ2-7; perhaps D is TRBD1 or TRBD2 (5 bases each). This CDR3 has 17 amino acids. Germline V lookup: CDR1 SGHTA, CDR2 FQGNSA. Trimming stripped 0 bases from V and 6 bases from J, with 21 bases between. The CDR3 reads CASSLAGTSGVRSEQYF. The CDR3 coding sequence is TGTGCCAGCAGCTTAGCCGGGACCTCCGGGGTAAGGTCCGAGCAGTACTTC.